The 22 T cell receptor beta chains in this list originate from one sample, sequenced in a study of blood T cell repertoires in COVID-19. Sequenced by immunoSEQ multiplex PCR; TCRdb stores in-frame clones only, minus some. The sample records about 160,000 clones, 75% to 85% being singletons. Source material: peripheral blood. The origin of the receptors is an older woman with COVID-19, enrolled during active disease.

V gene TRBV4-1 combines with J gene TRBJ2-5; no reliable D call. From germline, CDR1 is MGHRA and CDR2 YSYEKL. The length of the CDR3 is 16 residues. V was cut by 0 bases and J by 1 base, with 12 bases left in between. CDR3 nucleotide sequence: TGCGCCAGCAGCCAAGATCGGGTCGGCGGCCAAGAGACCCAGTACTTC. Translation: CASSQDRVGGQETQYF.

This CDR3 reads CASSPPSGGTRGTQYF. CDR3 coding DNA: TGTGCCAGCTCACCTCCGAGCGGGGGCACTAGAGGGACCCAGTACTTC. The V gene is TRBV18, the J gene TRBJ2-5; 8 bases align to TRBD2. V was pared by 3 bases and J by 7 bases, with 13 bases of the junction left unmatched. Germline CDR1 is KGHSH and CDR2 is LQKENI. CDR3 size: 16 residues.

This clone has a handful of counts. The rearrangement links TRBV15 to TRBJ2-6; unclear D gene. The CDR3 runs 14 residues. Germline CDR1 reads LNHNV; CDR2 reads YYDKDF (reference sequence). The germline V and J ends were trimmed by 3 bases and 1 base, with 4 bases remaining between them. CDR3 amino acids: CATSRRSGANVLTF. DNA of the CDR3: TGTGCCACCAGCAGGAGGTCTGGGGCCAACGTCCTGACTTTC. The variable domain in full, completed from reference TRBV15 and TRBJ2-6, reads DAMVIQNPRYQVTQFGKPVTLSCSQTLNHNVMYWYQQKSSQAPKLLFHYYDKDFNNEADTPDNFQSRRPNTSFCFLDIRSPGLGDTAMYLCATSRRSGANVLTFGAGSRLTVL.

This rearrangement joins TRBV5-1 to TRBJ2-3, with 8 bases fitting TRBD2. Trimming removed 1 base from V and 0 bases from J; junction bases left unmatched: 1. Germline CDR1 reads SGHRS; CDR2 reads YFSETQ. This CDR3 comprises 15 residues. As DNA, the CDR3 is TGCGCCAGCAGCTTGCCTAGCGGGAGCACAGATACGCAGTATTTT. Its translation is CASSLPSGSTDTQYF.

The sample holds a few counts of this clone. The rearrangement joins TRBV13 to TRBJ2-7, with 8 bases matching TRBD1. Germline values: CDR1 PRHDT, CDR2 FYEKMQ (reference sequence). There are 14 residues in the CDR3. The junction had 6 bases not matched to a gene; V was cut back by 5 bases and J by 3 bases. CDR3 nucleotides: TGTGCCAGCAGCCGTGTGACAGGGGACTACGAGCAGTACTTC. Residues: CASSRVTGDYEQYF.

This clone was detected once. The V and J genes are TRBV19 and TRBJ1-1; 9 positions agree with TRBD1. The V gene's germline CDR1 is LNHDA and CDR2 SQIVND (reference sequence). The CDR3 extends over 16 amino acids. V shed 5 bases, J shed 1 base, and the junction held 8 bases outside the gene matches. This CDR3 is CASSQRDRAWNTEAFF. Here the CDR3 DNA reads TGTGCCAGTAGTCAAAGGGACAGGGCTTGGAACACTGAAGCTTTCTTT.

V usage is TRBV28 and J usage is TRBJ1-1; no reliable D call. The CDR3 runs 14 residues. V was pared by 5 bases and J by 2 bases, with 12 bases between. Germline lookup yields CDR1 MDHEN and CDR2 SYDVKM. CDR3 sequence reads: CASSERGHNTEAFF. As DNA, the CDR3 is TGTGCCAGCAGTGAACGGGGTCACAACACTGAAGCTTTCTTT. Full variable domain (outside the CDR3, taken from reference TRBV28 and TRBJ1-1): DVKVTQSSRYLVKRTGEKVFLECVQDMDHENMFWYRQDPGLGLRLIYFSYDVKMKEKGDIPEGYSVSREKKERFSLILESASTNQTSMYLCASSERGHNTEAFFGQGTRLTVV.

The chain carries TRBV9 and TRBJ2-1; D uncertain. This CDR3 contains 13 residues. The germline CDR1 and CDR2 sequences are SGDLS and YYNGEE. Trimming removed 4 bases at V and 8 bases at J, with 13 bases between. This CDR3 reads CASSSSGVDEQFF. In DNA, the CDR3 is TGTGCCAGCAGCTCAAGTGGAGTGGATGAGCAGTTCTTC.

This clone was seen a handful of times. The chain has TRBV19 and TRBJ2-1; D not resolved. The CDR3 length is 11 residues. V was clipped by 2 bases and J by 8 bases, with 4 bases between them. The germline gives CDR1 LNHDA, CDR2 SQIVND (reference sequence). The CDR3 sequence: CASSIQDEQFF. The DNA of the CDR3 is TGTGCCAGTAGTATACAGGATGAGCAGTTCTTC.

Only a few counts were recorded for this clone. The V call is TRBV9, the J call TRBJ1-3, with 8 bases identical to TRBD1. There are 17 residues in the CDR3. V dropped 3 bases and J dropped 5; count of bases not matched to a gene: 13. Germline-derived CDR1 and CDR2 are SGDLS and YYNGEE. DNA of the CDR3: TGTGCCAGCAGCGCCCTGGGACTCGACAGGGGTAGAAACACCATATATTTT. It encodes CASSALGLDRGRNTIYF.

The chain couples TRBV7-9 to TRBJ1-2, with TRBD1 identical over 9 bases. With V trimmed by 1 base and J by 8 bases, 2 bases remained unmatched. Germline-derived CDR1 and CDR2 are SEHNR and FQNEAQ (reference sequence). The CDR3 loop spans 13 amino acids. The CDR3 reads CASSLGQGDGYTF. The CDR3 nucleotides read TGTGCCAGCAGCTTAGGACAGGGGGACGGCTACACCTTC.

V usage is TRBV7-2 and J usage is TRBJ2-1, with D perhaps TRBD1 (5 bases). The V gene's germline CDR1 is SGHTA and CDR2 FQGNSA. The V gene lost 2 bases and the J gene lost 2 bases, with 7 bases spanning the gap. The CDR3 spans 14 residues. This CDR3 reads CASSLQGAYNEQFF. CDR3 bases: TGTGCCAGCAGCTTACAGGGCGCCTACAATGAGCAGTTCTTC.

The rearrangement uses TRBV5-6 and TRBJ2-2, with D possibly being TRBD1 (5 bases). The length of the CDR3 is 15 residues. Germline V gives CDR1 SGHDT, CDR2 YYEEEE. The germline V and J ends were trimmed by 3 bases and 3 bases, with 12 bases remaining between them. DNA of the CDR3: TGTGCCAGCAGCTCCAGGGTTAGGGACACCGGGGAGCTGTTTTTT. Amino acids: CASSSRVRDTGELFF.

The rearrangement uses TRBV6-5 and TRBJ1-4; TRBD1 matches at 7 bases. Germline V gene lookup returns CDR1 MNHEY and CDR2 SVGAGI. Unmatched junction bases numbered 4, after V lost 5 bases and J lost 7 bases. There are 13 residues in the CDR3. CDR3 loop: CASSRDRVEKLFF. CDR3 in DNA: TGTGCCAGCAGTCGAGACAGGGTTGAAAAACTGTTTTTT.

The gene calls are TRBV7-6 and TRBJ1-1, with D possibly TRBD1 on 5 matching bases. The CDR3 loop spans 15 amino acids. Germline V gene sequence: CDR1 SGHVS, CDR2 FNYEAQ. V gave up 0 bases and J gave up 0 bases, with 8 bases separating them. CDR3 residues: CASSLAGGVNTEAFF. For the CDR3, the DNA is TGTGCCAGCAGCTTAGCCGGGGGGGTGAACACTGAAGCTTTCTTT.

The V gene is TRBV3-1 (or the pseudogene TRBV3-2), the J gene TRBJ2-3; TRBD2 aligns across 13 bases. V was pared by 7 bases and J by 0 bases, with 10 bases of the junction left unmatched. The CDR3 spans 18 residues. Germline CDR1 LGHDT, CDR2 YNNKEL (reference sequence). DNA of the CDR3: TGTGCCAGCACGATGGGACTAGCGGGATTGAGGAGCACAGATACGCAGTATTTT. Encoded protein: CASTMGLAGLRSTDTQYF.

A few counts support this clone. This chain connects TRBV3-1 (or the pseudogene TRBV3-2) to TRBJ2-3, with D uncertain. Trimming cost V 4 bases and J 5 bases, with 7 bases left between them. CDR1 is LGHDT, CDR2 YNNKEL, per germline (reference sequence). There are 12 residues in the CDR3. The CDR3 nucleotides are TGTGCCAGCAGCCTCGCCGGAGATACGCAGTATTTT. Its translation is CASSLAGDTQYF.

This clone was detected only a few times. The gene calls are TRBV5-8 and TRBJ1-5, with TRBD1 identical over 9 bases. The CDR3 sequence is 15 residues long. V trimming: 6 bases; J trimming: 5 bases; junction bases outside the gene matches: 9. The germline CDR1 and CDR2 sequences are SGHTS and YDEGEE. The CDR3 bases are TGTGCCAGCACCCCCGGGACAGGGAGCGATCAGCCCCAGCATTTT. It encodes CASTPGTGSDQPQHF.

This rearrangement joins TRBV19 to TRBJ1-6; D not resolved. The CDR3 is 15 amino acids. The germline CDR1 and CDR2 sequences are LNHDA and SQIVND (reference sequence). Trimming stripped 6 bases from V and 0 bases from J, with 9 bases between. CDR3 nucleotides: TGTGCCAGTAGAGCAGGTGGCTCCTATAATTCACCCCTCCACTTT. Protein: CASRAGGSYNSPLHF.

V and J are TRBV19 and TRBJ1-2; perhaps TRBD1 as D (5 bases). The CDR3 totals 14 residues. The V end was cut by 4 bases, the J end by 3 bases, with 12 bases between. CDR1 is LNHDA and CDR2 is SQIVND in the germline V gene (reference sequence). The CDR3 region is CASSSQGGYYGYTF. CDR3 sequence (DNA): TGTGCCAGTAGTAGCCAGGGAGGGTACTATGGCTACACCTTC.

There are a few counts of this clone. The rearrangement uses TRBV7-9 and TRBJ2-1, with a weak D call TRBD2 (5 bases). The germline V and J ends were trimmed by 3 bases and 3 bases, with 15 bases remaining between them. Germline V gene sequence: CDR1 SEHNR, CDR2 FQNEAQ (reference sequence). The CDR3 is 16 amino acids. The CDR3 bases are TGTGCCAGCAGCTTCCGAGCGAGGACTTACTACAATGAGCAGTTCTTC. This sequence encodes CASSFRARTYYNEQFF.

The chain couples TRBV10-1 to TRBJ2-1; 10 nucleotides align to TRBD2. CDR3 length equals 15 residues. From germline, CDR1 is WNHNN and CDR2 SYGVQD (reference sequence). Trimming at V came to 2 bases and at J to 5 bases, leaving 3 bases not matched to a gene. The CDR3 loop is CASSELSGGDNEQFF. CDR3 bases: TGCGCCAGCAGTGAGCTGAGCGGGGGGGACAATGAGCAGTTCTTC.